One TCR beta chain is described in this entry. This CDR3 comprises 14 residues. Germline trimming cut 7 bases from V and 4 bases from J; bases unmatched to any gene: 3. Germline values: CDR1 LNHDA, CDR2 SQIVND (reference sequence). Assay used: immunoSEQ multiplex PCR; TCRdb lists only in-frame clones, some missing. The sample records hundreds of thousands of clones, around 90% being singletons. The sample comes from a study of blood T cell repertoires in COVID-19. Study overall: COVID-19 samples, acute and convalescent, were from the United States, Italy and Spain. T cells, B-cell-depleted T cells, or PBMCs supplied cDNA or gDNA.

Input material: peripheral blood. The chain recombines TRBV19 with TRBJ2-1; 11 bases agree with TRBD1. The sequence was obtained from an elderly man with acute or convalescent COVID-19. CDR3 sequence (DNA): TGTGCCAGTACGGGGGACAGGGGGTACAATGAGCAGTTCTTC. This codes for CASTGDRGYNEQFF.